This TCR beta chain was captured by sequencing in a study of blood T cell repertoires in COVID-19. Study context: COVID-19 samples, acute and convalescent, were from the United States, Italy and Spain. Sources were T cells, B-cell-depleted T cells, or PBMCs; the material itself was cDNA or gDNA.

V lost 0 bases and J lost 4, with 10 bases in between. This CDR3 spans 15 amino acids. Germline lookup yields CDR1 SGDLS and CDR2 YYNGEE. Under the authors' procedure: For nucleated cells, counts were estimated from reference gene primer amplification. The repertoire was sequenced with immunoSEQ multiplex PCR; TCRdb's copy has only in-frame clones and lacks some. V and J calls plus clone size are reproduced from that table; the DNA served to infer D and trimming. The table records roughly 280,000 clones, around nine tenths of them present only once. This TCR was recovered from a man aged 30 to 39 with active or convalescent COVID-19. The V and J genes are TRBV9 and TRBJ1-4, with a weak D call TRBD1 (6 bases). Sequenced material: peripheral blood. CDR3 coding DNA: TGTGCCAGCAGCGTAGCGGGACACGTTAATGAAAAACTGTTTTTT. Its translation: CASSVAGHVNEKLFF.